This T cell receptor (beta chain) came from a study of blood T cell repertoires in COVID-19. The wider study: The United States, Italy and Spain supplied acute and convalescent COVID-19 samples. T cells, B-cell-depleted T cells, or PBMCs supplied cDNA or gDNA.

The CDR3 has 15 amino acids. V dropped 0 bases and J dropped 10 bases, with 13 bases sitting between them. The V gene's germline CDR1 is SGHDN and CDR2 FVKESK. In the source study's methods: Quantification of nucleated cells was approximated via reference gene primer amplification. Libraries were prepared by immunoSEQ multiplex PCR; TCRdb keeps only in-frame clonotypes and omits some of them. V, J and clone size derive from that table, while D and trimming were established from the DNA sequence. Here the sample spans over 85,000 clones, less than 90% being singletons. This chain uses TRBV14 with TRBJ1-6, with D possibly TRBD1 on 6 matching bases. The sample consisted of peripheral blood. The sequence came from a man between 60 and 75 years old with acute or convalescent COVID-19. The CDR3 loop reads CASSQEQGLGSPLHF. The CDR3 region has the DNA TGTGCCAGCAGCCAAGAACAGGGCCTGGGGTCACCCCTCCACTTT.